Listed here are 3 T cell receptor beta chains from one sample, sequenced in a study of shared clonotypes between healthy human individuals. This table comes from immunoSEQ multiplex PCR, and its TCRdb copy is limited to in-frame clones, with some not included. The data hold roughly 700,000 clones, with roughly 91% observed a single time. The sample consisted of memory CD8+ T cells from PBMCs. Subset given: CD45RO+ cells pooled with CCR7-negative TemRA cells. These receptors were taken from a man aged 18 to 29 in good health. Some clones in this sample may be carry-over from other donors' samples.

CDR3 coding DNA: TGTGCCAGCTCACCACGGGGACAGAATAATGAAAAACTGTTTTTT. It translates to CASSPRGQNNEKLFF. V and J are TRBV18 and TRBJ1-4, with 7 bases that match TRBD1. Germline CDR1 and CDR2: KGHSH and LQKENI. Trimming removed 1 base from V and 4 bases from J; junction bases left unmatched: 3. The CDR3 is 15 amino acids. Based on the CDR3 plus reference TRBV18 and TRBJ1-4, the full variable domain is NAGVMQNPRHLVRRRGQEARLRCSPMKGHSHVYWYRQLPEEGLKFMVYLQKENIIDESGMPKERFSAEFPKEGPSILRIQQVVRGDSAAYFCASSPRGQNNEKLFFGSGTQLSVL.

Here the CDR3 reads CAWSVGDGEAFF. As DNA, the CDR3 is TGTGCCTGGAGTGTGGGGGATGGTGAAGCTTTCTTT. The chain combines TRBV30 with TRBJ1-1; possible D gene TRBD1, 5 bases. With 0 bases removed from V and 7 bases from J, the gap between germline ends came to 9 bases. The CDR3 runs 12 residues. Germline V gene lookup returns CDR1 GTSNPN and CDR2 SVGIG (reference sequence).

The chain carries TRBV4-1 and TRBJ2-1, with a weak D call TRBD2 (6 bases). V lost 1 base, J lost 10 bases, and 8 bases lay in between. Looked up from germline, CDR1 is MGHRA and CDR2 is YSYEKL. The CDR3 spans 12 residues. This chain's CDR3 is CASSQAGVEQFF. The CDR3 DNA is TGCGCCAGCAGCCAAGCGGGAGTGGAGCAGTTCTTC.